This TCR beta chain came from a study of blood T cell repertoires in COVID-19. Overall study: Some COVID-19 samples were acute and others convalescent; all came from the United States, Italy and Spain.

The protocol was immunoSEQ multiplex PCR, while the TCRdb copy is restricted to in-frame clones and leaves out a portion. This table has approximately 150,000 clones, 88% appearing once. This clone was seen a single time. This sequence originates from a woman aged 50 to 60 with acute or convalescent COVID-19. The sequenced sample consisted of peripheral blood.

CDR3 coding DNA: TGTGCCAGCAGCCGACATCTTGATGAAGTTGAAGCTTTCTTT. Its protein product is CASSRHLDEVEAFF. The V and J genes are TRBV5-6 and TRBJ1-1; D ambiguous. Trimming removed 4 bases from V and 7 bases from J, with 17 bases in between. The CDR3 runs to 14 residues. The germline V gene encodes CDR1 SGHDT and CDR2 YYEEEE.